The TCR beta chain described here comes from a study of T cells in Graves' hyperthyroidism and ophthalmopathy. This clonotype was seen a handful of times. It was RNA transcripts that yielded the amplified TCR beta CDR3 regions. The primer set for the first-round RT-PCR of the TCR CDR3 was HTBI. TCRdb used MiXCR to reprocess the multiplex PCR reads, holding one entry per CDR3 protein. The data contain 600,000 or so distinct CDR3 sequences, around 15% of them singletons. Trimming left V 1 base short and J 0 bases short, with 7 bases between. The V gene's germline CDR1 is DFQATT and CDR2 SNEGSKA (reference sequence). The CDR3 sequence is 15 residues long.

The TCR originated in a woman in her twenties or thirties with Graves' hyperthyroidism. The chain has TRBV20-1 and TRBJ2-6, with D uncertain. The sequenced material came from blood. CDR3 protein: CSARVPFSGANVLTF. CDR3 nucleotide sequence: TGCAGTGCTAGAGTTCCCTTCTCTGGGGCCAACGTCCTGACTTTC.